The 20 T cell receptor beta chains below were found in one sample sequenced in a study of beta chain features in type 1 diabetes. Of the isolated RNA, all was reverse transcribed, and so the sequenced material was expressed TCRB transcripts. The method was immunoSEQ multiplex PCR; TCRdb's version includes in-frame clones alone and lacks a portion of them. The sample contains a few hundred thousand clones, 30% of which appear only once. Material for sequencing was naive CD4+ T cells from blood. These receptors originate from a man younger than 35 in good health.

The chain links TRBV28 to TRBJ2-7; possibly TRBD1 for D (5 bases). CDR3 length: 14 amino acids. From germline, CDR1 is MDHEN and CDR2 SYDVKM. Trimming cost V 6 bases and J 4 bases, with 16 bases left between them. This CDR3 reads CASRRQSTVYEQYF. Written as DNA, the CDR3 is TGTGCCAGCAGGAGACAGTCAACCGTTTACGAGCAGTACTTC.

This chain uses TRBV7-3 with TRBJ2-1; maybe TRBD2 (6 bases). Germline V gives CDR1 SGHTA, CDR2 FQGTGA. CDR3 length equals 14 residues. V was trimmed by 5 bases and J by 2 bases, leaving 10 bases between them. The CDR3 coding sequence is TGTGCCAGCAGCCCTGGAGGGCCCTACAATGAGCAGTTCTTC. Translating gives CASSPGGPYNEQFF.

V gene TRBV9 combines with J gene TRBJ2-1; no firm D call. The germline gives CDR1 SGDLS, CDR2 YYNGEE. V shed 1 base and J shed 5 bases, with 7 bases lying between them. The CDR3 is made up of 13 amino acids. The CDR3 reads CASSVSVNNEQFF. In nucleotides, the CDR3 is TGTGCCAGCAGCGTATCGGTAAACAATGAGCAGTTCTTC.

The rearrangement joins TRBV4-3 to TRBJ2-7; D is undetermined. V dropped 0 bases and J dropped 3 bases, with 18 bases sitting between them. This CDR3 spans 17 amino acids. Germline values: CDR1 LGHNA, CDR2 YSLEER. In DNA, the CDR3 is TGCGCCAGCAGCCAAGAACCCCCATCAGAGAGAGGCTACGAGCAGTACTTC. It yields the protein CASSQEPPSERGYEQYF.

The chain joins TRBV4-3 to TRBJ2-3; 10 bases line up with TRBD1. This CDR3 spans 14 amino acids. V dropped 6 bases and J dropped 5; count of bases not matched to a gene: 5. Germline CDR1 reads LGHNA; CDR2 reads YSLEER. The CDR3 here is CASRDRGAGDTQYF. CDR3 sequence (DNA): TGCGCCAGCAGGGACAGGGGGGCCGGAGATACGCAGTATTTT.

The CDR3 sequence is CAWDSGLSTDTQYF. For the CDR3, the DNA is TGTGCCTGGGATAGCGGCCTCAGCACAGATACGCAGTATTTT. The chain carries TRBV30 and TRBJ2-3; D possibly corresponds to TRBD2 (6 bases). The germline gives CDR1 GTSNPN, CDR2 SVGIG (reference sequence). Between the trimmed V and J ends, which lost 5 bases and 0 bases, there was a span of 12 bases. The CDR3 is 14 residues long.

In its sample, this clone was seen a few times. The chain employs TRBV29-1 and TRBJ2-5; D not resolved. CDR3 length: 15 residues. The germline CDR1 and CDR2 sequences are SQVTM and ANQGSEA. The V and J ends lost 4 bases and 2 bases respectively, with 17 bases between them. The CDR3 DNA is TGCAGCGTTGGGGTCGGCAGGCTGCAACAAGAGACCCAGTACTTC. Amino acid sequence: CSVGVGRLQQETQYF. Full variable domain (remainder filled in from reference TRBV29-1 and TRBJ2-5): SAVISQKPSRDICQRGTSLTIQCQVDSQVTMMFWYRQQPGQSLTLIATANQGSEATYESGFVIDKFPISRPNLTFSTLTVSNMSPEDSSIYLCSVGVGRLQQETQYFGPGTRLLVL.

The chain recombines TRBV30 with TRBJ2-5; possibly TRBD1 or TRBD2 for D (5 bases each). The germline gives CDR1 GTSNPN, CDR2 SVGIG (reference sequence). Between the trimmed V and J ends, which lost 4 bases and 4 bases, there was a span of 7 bases. This CDR3 has 11 residues. CDR3 in DNA: TGTGCCTGGACAGGGACAGAGACCCAGTACTTC. Its translation: CAWTGTETQYF.

The chain carries TRBV7-2 and TRBJ2-7; D unresolved. Looked up from germline, CDR1 is SGHTA and CDR2 is FQGNSA. The ends were cut back, 0 bases at V and 2 bases at J, with 5 bases in the middle. The CDR3 runs 13 residues. The CDR3 loop reads CASSLAAAYEQYF. For the CDR3, the DNA is TGTGCCAGCAGCTTAGCTGCGGCCTACGAGCAGTACTTC.

The CDR3 region is CATSVLGGTRYEQYF. CDR3 nucleotide sequence: TGTGCCACCAGTGTCTTGGGGGGCACCAGGTACGAGCAGTACTTC. The V call is TRBV15, the J call TRBJ2-7; D may match TRBD1 or TRBD2 (6 bases each). V was pared by 6 bases and J by 4 bases, with 19 bases between. The CDR3 runs 15 residues. Germline loops: CDR1 LNHNV, CDR2 YYDKDF (reference sequence).

V is TRBV6-5 and J is TRBJ2-7; D possibly corresponds to TRBD2 (6 bases). Germline CDR1 is MNHEY and CDR2 is SVGAGI. Trimming stripped 0 bases from V and 4 bases from J, with 16 bases between. There are 16 residues in the CDR3. CDR3 DNA sequence: TGTGCCAGCAGTTACTCGGGCGGGGTAGGGCTTTACGAGCAGTACTTC. It specifies CASSYSGGVGLYEQYF.

This clone has just a few counts. The V and J genes are TRBV6-6 and TRBJ2-3; TRBD1 agrees at 11 bases. Germline CDR1 is MNHNY and CDR2 is SVGAGI (reference sequence). There are 13 residues in the CDR3. Losses at the gene ends were 8 bases for V and 5 bases for J; bases not matched to a gene: 3. CDR3 loop: CASRTGGRDTQYF. The DNA of the CDR3 is TGTGCCAGCCGGACAGGGGGCAGAGATACGCAGTATTTT.

This clone turned up a few times. The chain has TRBV6-5 and TRBJ2-1; 7 nucleotides agree with TRBD2. The germline V gene has CDR1 MNHEY and CDR2 SVGAGI. This CDR3 spans 15 amino acids. Unmatched junction bases numbered 12, after V lost 7 bases and J lost 6 bases. CDR3 residues: CASTPLGGIGNEQFF. The CDR3 DNA sequence: TGTGCCAGCACCCCTTTGGGAGGGATAGGCAATGAGCAGTTCTTC.

The rearrangement joins TRBV5-1 to TRBJ2-5; 8 positions agree with TRBD1. CDR1 and CDR2 from the germline V gene are SGHRS and YFSETQ. J gave up 4 bases and V 4 bases, and 6 bases lay outside the gene matches. This CDR3 contains 14 residues. The CDR3 protein is CASSQGQGRETQYF. The CDR3 DNA is TGCGCCAGCAGCCAAGGACAGGGTCGAGAGACCCAGTACTTC.

The genes are TRBV9 and TRBJ2-6; D remains ambiguous. The CDR3 is 13 residues long. Trimming left V 1 base short and J 4 bases short, with 3 bases between. CDR1 and CDR2 (germline): SGDLS, YYNGEE. Here the CDR3 reads CASSVQGANVLTF. CDR3 in DNA: TGTGCCAGCAGCGTACAGGGGGCCAACGTCCTGACTTTC.

The chain couples TRBV7-9 to TRBJ2-7; 8 nucleotides align to TRBD1. The CDR3 spans 16 residues. Per the germline V gene, CDR1 is SEHNR and CDR2 is FQNEAQ (reference sequence). With 5 bases clipped from V and 5 bases from J, the junction kept 14 bases outside the gene matches. The CDR3 sequence is CASSLPGQGSGHEQYF. CDR3 bases: TGTGCCAGCAGCCTACCCGGACAGGGTTCTGGCCACGAGCAGTACTTC.

This chain connects TRBV30 to TRBJ1-4; D unresolved. Germline V lookup: CDR1 GTSNPN, CDR2 SVGIG (reference sequence). Trimming took 2 bases from V and 8 from J, leaving 9 bases between them. The CDR3 spans 12 residues. CDR3 sequence (DNA): TGTGCCTGGAGTCGGCGGGAGGAAAAACTGTTTTTT. Amino acids: CAWSRREEKLFF.

V and J are TRBV30 and TRBJ2-2; D is perhaps TRBD2 (6 bases). Germline V gene lookup returns CDR1 GTSNPN and CDR2 SVGIG (reference sequence). Trimming stripped 0 bases from V and 5 bases from J, with 13 bases between. The CDR3 is 15 residues long. The CDR3 is CAWSVRRAATGELFF. The CDR3 DNA sequence: TGTGCCTGGAGTGTCAGGAGGGCGGCTACCGGGGAGCTGTTTTTT.

Of note for this clone: The same CDR3 arises from other DNA sequences in this sample as well. V usage is TRBV5-1 and J usage is TRBJ2-1, with TRBD1 as a possible D gene (6 bases). Trimming left V 0 bases short and J 2 bases short, with 6 bases between. The CDR3 extends over 14 amino acids. In germline, CDR1 is SGHRS, CDR2 YFSETQ. The CDR3: CASSLGTAYNEQFF. The CDR3, as DNA: TGCGCCAGCAGCTTGGGGACAGCCTACAATGAGCAGTTCTTC.

To note about this clone: This specimen includes other DNA sequences encoding the same CDR3. The rearrangement links TRBV30 to TRBJ2-5; weak D call: TRBD2 (5 bases). Trimming took 1 base from V and 5 from J, leaving 5 bases between them. The germline V gene has CDR1 GTSNPN and CDR2 SVGIG (reference sequence). The CDR3 length is 11 residues. CDR3 in amino acids: CAWSGEETQYF. The CDR3 region has the DNA TGTGCCTGGAGTGGGGAGGAGACCCAGTACTTC.